This T cell receptor beta chain was observed in a study of PD-L1 blockade in urothelial cancer. This clone appeared a single time. Added to each PCR by spiking were synthetic TCR analog templates. The table came from immunoSEQ multiplex PCR; TCRdb's copy has only in-frame clones and leaves some out. The table shows about 30,000 clones, with approximately 87% occurring only once. Sequencing was performed on PBMCs, taken around atezolizumab (anti-PD-L1) treatment. The sequence came from a man aged 45 to 65 with urothelial cancer.

The CDR3 protein is CASSLPGQNTEAFF. As DNA, the CDR3 is TGCGCCAGCAGCTTGCCAGGGCAGAACACTGAAGCTTTCTTT. The V gene is TRBV5-1, the J gene TRBJ1-1, with D possibly matching TRBD1 (5 bases). Germline V gives CDR1 SGHRS, CDR2 YFSETQ. V was trimmed by 1 base and J by 1 base, leaving 8 bases between them. The CDR3 is made up of 14 amino acids. Together with reference TRBV5-1 and TRBJ1-1, the CDR3 gives the full variable domain: KAGVTQTPRYLIKTRGQQVTLSCSPISGHRSVSWYQQTPGQGLQFLFEYFSETQRNKGNFPGRFSGRQFSNSRSEMNVSTLELGDSALYLCASSLPGQNTEAFFGQGTRLTVV.